Listed below are T cell receptor beta chains from one sample, sequenced in a study of blood T cell repertoires in COVID-19. This table comes from immunoSEQ multiplex PCR, and its TCRdb copy is limited to in-frame clones, with some not included. Here the sample spans around 150,000 clones, about 93% being singletons. The specimen was peripheral blood. The receptor source for this set is a woman aged 50 to 60 with acute or convalescent COVID-19. The CDR3 runs from the conserved cysteine through the conserved F or W. The D gene is left open where the match is weak. Expanded clones are given a class, and other clones once, few, many or no size at all.

D gene: TRBD1; V gene: TRBV20-1; clone size: .; J gene: TRBJ1-2; CDR3 DNA: TGCAGTGCTAGTAGAGACAGGGCCGCTACGGGGGGCTACACCTTC; CDR3 protein: CSASRDRAATGGYTF
D gene: TRBD1; V gene: TRBV15; clone size: .; J gene: TRBJ1-2; CDR3 DNA: TGTGCCACCAGCACCCCCGGGACAGCCTTTGAGGGCTACACCTTC; CDR3 protein: CATSTPGTAFEGYTF
D gene: TRBD1; V gene: TRBV7-6; clone size: .; J gene: TRBJ1-1; CDR3 DNA: TGTGCCAGCAGCTTAGACCCGACAGGGGCGGCTTTCTTT; CDR3 protein: CASSLDPTGAAFF
D gene: TRBD1; V gene: TRBV29-1; clone size: .; J gene: TRBJ1-3; CDR3 DNA: TGCAGCGTTGTACAGGGGGCGGGAAACACCATATATTTT; CDR3 protein: CSVVQGAGNTIYF
D gene: .; V gene: TRBV27; clone size: .; J gene: TRBJ2-7; CDR3 DNA: TGTGCCAGCCAGCCCGTGGGGGGGCTGGCCTACGAGCAGTACTTC; CDR3 protein: CASQPVGGLAYEQYF
D gene: .; V gene: TRBV27; clone size: .; J gene: TRBJ1-5; CDR3 DNA: TGTGCCAGCAGTCTCGCCATCGGAGGGCTCCAGCATTTT; CDR3 protein: CASSLAIGGLQHF
D gene: TRBD1; V gene: TRBV18; clone size: .; J gene: TRBJ2-1; CDR3 DNA: TGTGCCAGCTCACCGGGACAGGCGAAAAATGAGCAGTTCTTC; CDR3 protein: CASSPGQAKNEQFF
D gene: .; V gene: TRBV6-4; clone size: .; J gene: TRBJ1-2; CDR3 DNA: TGTGCCAGCAGTGAAACTATAAACTATGGCTACACCTTC; CDR3 protein: CASSETINYGYTF
D gene: .; V gene: TRBV9; clone size: .; J gene: TRBJ1-3; CDR3 DNA: TGTGCCAGCAGCGTAGTCTATCTCGGGGGGATAAGCCCCGGGCTTTACGCTGGGGCCATATATTTT; CDR3 protein: CASSVVYLGGISPGLYAGAIYF
D gene: .; V gene: TRBV10-1; clone size: .; J gene: TRBJ2-4; CDR3 DNA: TGCGCCAGCAGTGAGGGGCAGGGGAACATTCAGTACTTC; CDR3 protein: CASSEGQGNIQYF
D gene: .; V gene: TRBV30; clone size: .; J gene: TRBJ2-2; CDR3 DNA: TGTGCCTCCCGCGCCGGGGAGCTGTTTTTT; CDR3 protein: CASRAGELFF
D gene: TRBD1; V gene: TRBV11-3; clone size: .; J gene: TRBJ2-1; CDR3 DNA: TGTGCCAGCAGCTTCACCGGAACAGGGGTCGGTGAGCAGTTCTTC; CDR3 protein: CASSFTGTGVGEQFF
D gene: .; V gene: TRBV6-5; clone size: .; J gene: TRBJ1-2; CDR3 DNA: TGTGCCAGCAGTATTCGAGTTGGGGCGTATGGCTACACCTTC; CDR3 protein: CASSIRVGAYGYTF
D gene: .; V gene: TRBV30; clone size: .; J gene: TRBJ2-2; CDR3 DNA: TGTGCCTGGAGTGGGGGAGCGAACACCGGGGAGCTGTTTTTT; CDR3 protein: CAWSGGANTGELFF
D gene: TRBD2; V gene: TRBV6-2/TRBV6-3; clone size: .; J gene: TRBJ2-7; CDR3 DNA: TGTGCCAGCAGTTACTCGAGCGGGAGTGACTACGAGCAGTACTTC; CDR3 protein: CASSYSSGSDYEQYF
D gene: .; V gene: TRBV12-3/TRBV12-4; clone size: .; J gene: TRBJ1-3; CDR3 DNA: TGTGCCAGCACCGTCCTTGGAAACACCATATATTTT; CDR3 protein: CASTVLGNTIYF
D gene: .; V gene: TRBV5-1; clone size: .; J gene: TRBJ1-1; CDR3 DNA: TGCGCCAGCAGCTTGCTGACAGACGCTGAAGCTTTCTTT; CDR3 protein: CASSLLTDAEAFF
D gene: TRBD1; V gene: TRBV5-6; clone size: .; J gene: TRBJ2-7; CDR3 DNA: TGTGCCAGCAGCTTGTTGGGGGCAGGGGGATCCGAGCAGTACTTC; CDR3 protein: CASSLLGAGGSEQYF
D gene: TRBD1; V gene: TRBV6-4; clone size: .; J gene: TRBJ2-5; CDR3 DNA: TGTGCCAGCAGAGAACGAACAGGGGGAGACGAGACCCAGTACTTC; CDR3 protein: CASRERTGGDETQYF
D gene: .; V gene: TRBV30; clone size: .; J gene: TRBJ2-5; CDR3 DNA: TGTGCCTGGAATATCAGGGAGACCCAGTACTTC; CDR3 protein: CAWNIRETQYF
D gene: TRBD1; V gene: TRBV4-1; clone size: .; J gene: TRBJ2-7; CDR3 DNA: TGCGCCAGCAGCCAAGAACCGGGACAGGGGTCCTACGAGCAGTACTTC; CDR3 protein: CASSQEPGQGSYEQYF
D gene: .; V gene: TRBV18; clone size: .; J gene: TRBJ2-2; CDR3 DNA: TGTGCCAGCTCACCCAGAAACACCGGGGAGCTGTTTTTT; CDR3 protein: CASSPRNTGELFF
D gene: TRBD2; V gene: TRBV11-2; clone size: .; J gene: TRBJ2-7; CDR3 DNA: TGTGCCAGCAGCTTACAGGTAGTGACTAGCTACCCCTACGAGCAGTACTTC; CDR3 protein: CASSLQVVTSYPYEQYF
D gene: .; V gene: TRBV12-3/TRBV12-4; clone size: .; J gene: TRBJ1-3; CDR3 DNA: TGTGCCAGCACCGCTACTGGAAACACCATATATTTT; CDR3 protein: CASTATGNTIYF
D gene: .; V gene: TRBV7-2; clone size: .; J gene: TRBJ1-3; CDR3 DNA: TGTGCCAGCAGCACCTCGAGCTCTGGAAACACCATATATTTT; CDR3 protein: CASSTSSSGNTIYF
D gene: TRBD1; V gene: TRBV15; clone size: .; J gene: TRBJ1-6; CDR3 DNA: TGTGCCACCAGCAGGGAGGACAGGGGGCTTTCCTCACCCCTCCACTTT; CDR3 protein: CATSREDRGLSSPLHF
D gene: .; V gene: TRBV27; clone size: .; J gene: TRBJ2-7; CDR3 DNA: TGTGCCAGCACACCCACGGGATATGGCGAGCAGTACTTC; CDR3 protein: CASTPTGYGEQYF
D gene: .; V gene: TRBV3-1/TRBV3-2; clone size: .; J gene: TRBJ2-7; CDR3 DNA: TGTGCCAGCAGCCAAGGGGCCTGGGGGGAGTCCTACGAGCAGTACTTC; CDR3 protein: CASSQGAWGESYEQYF
D gene: TRBD1; V gene: TRBV12-5; clone size: once; J gene: TRBJ2-1; CDR3 DNA: TGTGCTAGTGGTTTGGGCCGACAGGGGCTTCTCCCATACTCCTACAATGAGCAGTTCTTC; CDR3 protein: CASGLGRQGLLPYSYNEQFF
D gene: TRBD1; V gene: TRBV6-5; clone size: few; J gene: TRBJ2-7; CDR3 DNA: TGTGCCAGCAGTTACATACAGGGGCATATCTACGAGCAGTACTTC; CDR3 protein: CASSYIQGHIYEQYF
D gene: .; V gene: TRBV9; clone size: .; J gene: TRBJ2-7; CDR3 DNA: TGTGCCAGCAGCGTAGCAGGAACCTCCTACGAGCAGTACTTC; CDR3 protein: CASSVAGTSYEQYF
D gene: .; V gene: TRBV27; clone size: .; J gene: TRBJ2-6; CDR3 DNA: TGTGCCAGCACCCTCCTCGGCTCTGGGGCCAACGTCCTGACTTTC; CDR3 protein: CASTLLGSGANVLTF
D gene: .; V gene: TRBV28; clone size: .; J gene: TRBJ2-7; CDR3 DNA: TGTGCCAGCAGTTTAGACAGCGTCAGCTCCTACGAGCAGTACTTC; CDR3 protein: CASSLDSVSSYEQYF
D gene: .; V gene: TRBV5-6; clone size: .; J gene: TRBJ2-1; CDR3 DNA: TGTGCCAGCAGCTTAGATGCTACTAATGAGCAGTTCTTC; CDR3 protein: CASSLDATNEQFF
D gene: .; V gene: TRBV27; clone size: .; J gene: TRBJ2-1; CDR3 DNA: TGTGCCAGCAGTTCGTACAGGGACAATGAGCAGTTCTTC; CDR3 protein: CASSSYRDNEQFF
D gene: TRBD2; V gene: TRBV7-6; clone size: .; J gene: TRBJ2-1; CDR3 DNA: TGTGCCAGCAGCTTAGGTGTGGGAGGGCCGAACAATGAGCAGTTCTTC; CDR3 protein: CASSLGVGGPNNEQFF
D gene: TRBD2; V gene: TRBV11-2; clone size: .; J gene: TRBJ2-7; CDR3 DNA: TGTGCCAGCAGCTTCGGACTAGCGGGATCCTACGAGCAGTACTTC; CDR3 protein: CASSFGLAGSYEQYF
D gene: TRBD2; V gene: TRBV6-5; clone size: .; J gene: TRBJ2-1; CDR3 DNA: TGTGCCAGCAGTCCGCGGACTAGCGGACTTGGGCAGTTCTTC; CDR3 protein: CASSPRTSGLGQFF
D gene: .; V gene: TRBV4-1; clone size: few; J gene: TRBJ2-2; CDR3 DNA: TGCGCCAGCAGCCAAGAGCGGGGCCCCACCGGGGAGCTGTTTTTT; CDR3 protein: CASSQERGPTGELFF
D gene: .; V gene: TRBV4-1; clone size: .; J gene: TRBJ2-7; CDR3 DNA: TGCGCCAGCAGCCAAGATCCAGTCGAGCAGTACTTC; CDR3 protein: CASSQDPVEQYF
D gene: TRBD1; V gene: TRBV24-1; clone size: .; J gene: TRBJ1-5; CDR3 DNA: TGTGCCACCAGTGATTCCGGGACAGGGCGGAATCAGCCCCAGCATTTT; CDR3 protein: CATSDSGTGRNQPQHF
D gene: TRBD1; V gene: TRBV6-1; clone size: .; J gene: TRBJ2-2; CDR3 DNA: TGTGCCAGCAGTGAAGACAGGGGATGGACCGGGGAGCTGTTTTTT; CDR3 protein: CASSEDRGWTGELFF
D gene: .; V gene: TRBV4-1; clone size: .; J gene: TRBJ2-1; CDR3 DNA: TGCGCCAGCAGTAGGGGCCCGTTGGATGAGCAGTTCTTC; CDR3 protein: CASSRGPLDEQFF
D gene: TRBD1; V gene: TRBV7-3; clone size: .; J gene: TRBJ2-1; CDR3 DNA: TGTGCCAGCAGCCCCGGGACAGGGAGCAATGAGCAGTTCTTC; CDR3 protein: CASSPGTGSNEQFF
D gene: TRBD2; V gene: TRBV24-1; clone size: .; J gene: TRBJ2-2; CDR3 DNA: TGTGCCACCGCAAGAGCGGGGGGCCCGTCCACCGGGGAGCTGTTTTTT; CDR3 protein: CATARAGGPSTGELFF
D gene: TRBD2; V gene: TRBV7-9; clone size: .; J gene: TRBJ2-1; CDR3 DNA: TGTGCCAGCAGGCGGACTAGCGGGAGGGCCACTGCGAATGAGCAGTTCTTC; CDR3 protein: CASRRTSGRATANEQFF
D gene: .; V gene: TRBV10-1; clone size: .; J gene: TRBJ2-2; CDR3 DNA: TGCGCCAGCGCAGACACAAACACCGGGGAGCTGTTTTTT; CDR3 protein: CASADTNTGELFF
D gene: .; V gene: TRBV5-1; clone size: .; J gene: TRBJ2-3; CDR3 DNA: TGCGCCAGCAGCCCGGGGGGCCTCTTAGGGCATACGCAGTATTTT; CDR3 protein: CASSPGGLLGHTQYF
D gene: .; V gene: TRBV3-1/TRBV3-2; clone size: .; J gene: TRBJ2-1; CDR3 DNA: TGTGCCAGCAGCCACCCCCGGGGGAATGAGCAGTTCTTC; CDR3 protein: CASSHPRGNEQFF
D gene: .; V gene: TRBV6-1; clone size: .; J gene: TRBJ1-2; CDR3 DNA: TGTGCCAGCAGTGAACAGTACTATGGCTACACCTTC; CDR3 protein: CASSEQYYGYTF
D gene: .; V gene: TRBV27; clone size: .; J gene: TRBJ2-2; CDR3 DNA: TGTGCCAGCAGTTTATCAGGGAGGAGCACCGGGGAGCTGTTTTTT; CDR3 protein: CASSLSGRSTGELFF
D gene: TRBD1; V gene: TRBV30; clone size: .; J gene: TRBJ1-5; CDR3 DNA: TGTGCCTGGAGTGAGTTGGGACAGGGTAAACAGCCCCAGCATTTT; CDR3 protein: CAWSELGQGKQPQHF
D gene: TRBD1; V gene: TRBV6-2/TRBV6-3; clone size: once; J gene: TRBJ2-7; CDR3 DNA: TGTGCCAGCAGTTACAACAGGGGGGCCCCTCGCTACGAGCAGTACTTC; CDR3 protein: CASSYNRGAPRYEQYF
D gene: .; V gene: TRBV7-2; clone size: .; J gene: TRBJ1-2; CDR3 DNA: TGTGCCAGCAGCTTATTCGGGCGGGGGAACTATGGCTACACCTTC; CDR3 protein: CASSLFGRGNYGYTF
D gene: TRBD1; V gene: TRBV10-3; clone size: .; J gene: TRBJ2-2; CDR3 DNA: TGTGCCATCAGTGGTGACAGGGTATACACCGGGGAGCTGTTTTTT; CDR3 protein: CAISGDRVYTGELFF
D gene: .; V gene: TRBV24-1; clone size: .; J gene: TRBJ1-5; CDR3 DNA: TGTGCCACCAGTGGGGGTTCGGACAGTTTGACCAATCAGCCCCAGCATTTT; CDR3 protein: CATSGGSDSLTNQPQHF
D gene: TRBD1; V gene: TRBV28; clone size: .; J gene: TRBJ1-4; CDR3 DNA: TGTGCCAGCAGTTTAGCAGGGGGCAATGAAAAACTGTTTTTT; CDR3 protein: CASSLAGGNEKLFF
D gene: TRBD1; V gene: TRBV14; clone size: .; J gene: TRBJ1-1; CDR3 DNA: TGTGCCAGCAGCCTACCCGGGACAGGGGGAACTGAAGCTTTCTTT; CDR3 protein: CASSLPGTGGTEAFF
D gene: .; V gene: TRBV19; clone size: .; J gene: TRBJ1-2; CDR3 DNA: TGTGCCAGTAGTAGTCCGGGACACGCTAACTATGGCTACACCTTC; CDR3 protein: CASSSPGHANYGYTF